These 24 T cell receptor beta chains were sequenced from one sample in a study of Ad26.COV2.S vaccination and SARS-CoV-2 variants. Sample treatment: approximately 18 received Ad26.COV2.S at low or high dose, single or two shots; roughly 5 received placebo; per-sample allocation not given. Specimen acquisition occurred on day 63 following the initial vaccine or placebo injection. TCRdb keeps only in-frame clones here, not all; method: immunoSEQ multiplex PCR. This table holds over 200,000 clones, 70% to 90% found once. The sequenced sample was peripheral blood, obtained in a trial of Ad26.COV2.S vaccine versus placebo. Receptors originate from a person between 18 and 65 years old who received the Ad26.COV2.S COVID-19 vaccine or a placebo.

In this sample, this clone turned up once. The chain has TRBV30 and TRBJ2-7, with D possibly matching TRBD1 (8 bases). The CDR3 has 12 residues. V gave up 5 bases and J gave up 5 bases, with 13 bases separating them. Germline CDR1 GTSNPN, CDR2 SVGIG (reference sequence). The DNA for the CDR3 is TGTGCCTGGGGACAGGGAGGGGACGAGCAGTACTTC. This codes for CAWGQGGDEQYF.

The CDR3 here is CASSLNVAGGYEQYF. In DNA, the CDR3 is TGCGCCAGCAGCTTGAATGTTGCGGGAGGGTACGAGCAGTACTTC. The V call is TRBV5-1, the J call TRBJ2-7; 9 bases map to TRBD2. Germline V CDR1 and CDR2: SGHRS, YFSETQ. The V gene end was trimmed by 1 base and the J gene end by 4 bases; junction bases not matched to a gene: 6. The CDR3 runs to 15 residues. The complete variable domain, with remaining parts taken from reference TRBV5-1 and TRBJ2-7, reads KAGVTQTPRYLIKTRGQQVTLSCSPISGHRSVSWYQQTPGQGLQFLFEYFSETQRNKGNFPGRFSGRQFSNSRSEMNVSTLELGDSALYLCASSLNVAGGYEQYFGPGTRLTVT.

This clone was observed a few times. The chain joins TRBV5-5 to TRBJ2-7; TRBD1 matches 10 bases. This CDR3 contains 15 residues. V was pared by 3 bases and J by 2 bases, with 5 bases of the junction left unmatched. Germline CDR1 SGHKS, CDR2 YYEKEE (reference sequence). The CDR3 reads CASSSRDRGPYEQYF. CDR3 in DNA: TGTGCCAGCAGCTCTAGGGACAGGGGCCCCTACGAGCAGTACTTC.

The gene calls are TRBV28 and TRBJ2-7; 10 nucleotides align to TRBD1. Germline CDR1 MDHEN, CDR2 SYDVKM. The CDR3 is 15 residues long. V lost 3 bases and J lost 2; bases outside the gene matches: 4. CDR3 bases: TGTGCCAGCAGTTTGGGACAGGGGAATGCCTACGAGCAGTACTTC. Its translation is CASSLGQGNAYEQYF.

The sample holds one count of this clone. This chain uses TRBV27 with TRBJ2-2; D gene unclear. Trimming pared 2 bases from V and 2 bases from J, leaving 6 bases between. The length of the CDR3 is 14 residues. Germline CDR1 and CDR2: MNHEY and SMNVEV (reference sequence). The CDR3, as DNA: TGTGCCAGCAGTTTAACGATAAACACCGGGGAGCTGTTTTTT. It codes for CASSLTINTGELFF.

This clone was recorded only once. The rearrangement links TRBV9 to TRBJ2-5; perhaps TRBD1 as D (6 bases). Trimming shortened V by 0 bases and J by 5 bases, and 17 bases separated the two germline ends. CDR3 length: 16 amino acids. CDR1 and CDR2 (germline): SGDLS, YYNGEE. The CDR3 loop reads CASSVGAGVVRETQYF. The DNA for the CDR3 is TGTGCCAGCAGCGTAGGGGCAGGGGTCGTCAGGGAGACCCAGTACTTC.

The CDR3 nucleotides are TGTGCCAGCAGCTTATACAGGGGACCACCAATGTATAATTCACCCCTCCACTTT. Its protein is CASSLYRGPPMYNSPLHF. The chain joins TRBV7-2 to TRBJ1-6, with 7 bases matching TRBD1. Germline CDR1 reads SGHTA; CDR2 reads FQGNSA. The CDR3 covers 18 residues. V dropped 2 bases and J dropped 4; count of bases not matched to a gene: 11.

The chain is built from TRBV6-4 and TRBJ2-3; D gene ambiguous. This CDR3 has 14 amino acids. CDR1 and CDR2 from the germline V gene are MRHNA and SNTAGT. Trimming cost V 7 bases and J 0 bases, with 11 bases left between them. The CDR3 coding sequence is TGTGCCAGCAAGGGCGGTTCTAGCACAGATACGCAGTATTTT. Translation: CASKGGSSTDTQYF.

The chain has TRBV6-4 and TRBJ2-3; perhaps TRBD1 as D (6 bases). The CDR3 has 20 residues. The V end was cut by 4 bases, the J end by 2 bases, with 28 bases between. CDR1 is MRHNA and CDR2 is SNTAGT in the germline V gene. CDR3 residues: CASSVMGTQHRDTVTDTQYF. The CDR3 nucleotides read TGTGCCAGCAGTGTTATGGGTACTCAACACCGGGACACGGTCACAGATACGCAGTATTTT.

The CDR3 protein is CASSSQGSGANVLTF. CDR3 coding DNA: TGTGCCAGCAGTTCGCAGGGCTCTGGGGCCAACGTCCTGACTTTC. The rearrangement links TRBV6-5 to TRBJ2-6; the D gene is possibly TRBD1 (5 bases). V gave up 4 bases and J gave up 0 bases, with 7 bases separating them. The germline V gene has CDR1 MNHEY and CDR2 SVGAGI. The CDR3 is 15 residues long.

The chain couples TRBV6-1 to TRBJ1-1; the D is unclear. V lost 3 bases, J lost 3 bases, and 14 bases lay in between. CDR3 length: 15 amino acids. From germline, CDR1 is MNHNS and CDR2 SASEGT. The CDR3 bases are TGTGCCAGCAGTGACCTGACATCGGCGGACACTGAAGCTTTCTTT. Its translation is CASSDLTSADTEAFF.

The chain is built from TRBV5-6 and TRBJ2-7; D ambiguous. Trimming took off 0 bases at V and 3 bases at J, with 4 bases between the two ends. The CDR3 is 12 amino acids. Per germline, CDR1 SGHDT and CDR2 YYEEEE. The CDR3 loop reads CASSLGLYEQYF. CDR3 coding DNA: TGTGCCAGCAGCTTGGGCCTCTACGAGCAGTACTTC.

This chain uses TRBV21-1 with TRBJ2-4; the listed D gene, TRBD1, was not tested against the DNA. TRBV21-1 corresponds to a pseudogene. This CDR3 spans 16 amino acids. CDR3 loop: CASSKALGAAKNIQYF. In nucleotides, the CDR3 is TGTGCCAGCAGCAAAGCGCTGGGGGCCGCCAAAAACATTCAGTACTTC.

This sequence joins TRBV20-1 and TRBJ2-3; maybe TRBD2 (6 bases). V shed 6 bases and J shed 9 bases, with 13 bases lying between them. Germline loops: CDR1 DFQATT, CDR2 SNEGSKA (reference sequence). The CDR3 covers 11 residues. CDR3 nucleotides: TGCAGTGCAGGCCTGCGGGGCACGCAGTATTTT. This codes for CSAGLRGTQYF.

The chain links TRBV4-2 to TRBJ2-1; weak D call: TRBD2 (6 bases). From germline, CDR1 is LGHNA and CDR2 YNFKEQ. The CDR3 has 17 amino acids. Between the trimmed V and J ends, which lost 3 bases and 5 bases, there was a span of 20 bases. In DNA form, the CDR3 reads TGTGCCAGCAGCCAGGGGGGTGGAGTAGTCCATGACAATGAGCAGTTCTTC. This codes for CASSQGGGVVHDNEQFF.

To note about this clone: This sample also contains other DNA sequences that code for the same CDR3. The rearrangement uses TRBV7-9 and TRBJ2-1; a possible D gene is TRBD2 (6 bases). The CDR3 extends over 14 amino acids. Trimming took off 3 bases at V and 0 bases at J, with 6 bases between the two ends. CDR1 and CDR2 (germline): SEHNR, FQNEAQ (reference sequence). The CDR3 DNA reads TGTGCCAGCAGCTTGGGGGGCTCCTACAATGAGCAGTTCTTC. This gives the protein CASSLGGSYNEQFF.

The rearrangement uses TRBV5-4 and TRBJ2-1; D tentatively reads TRBD1 or TRBD2 (6 bases each). The CDR3 totals 16 residues. Germline CDR1 reads SGHNT; CDR2 reads YYREEE (reference sequence). V gave up 0 bases and J gave up 4 bases, with 14 bases separating them. Written as DNA, the CDR3 is TGTGCCAGCAGCTTGGGTGGCGGGACAATATACAATGAGCAGTTCTTC. Its protein product is CASSLGGGTIYNEQFF.

The chain joins TRBV7-9 to TRBJ2-3; D not certain. Germline CDR1 reads SEHNR; CDR2 reads FQNEAQ (reference sequence). This CDR3 contains 12 residues. The V end lost 3 bases, the J end lost 4 bases, and 5 bases lay between the germline ends. DNA of the CDR3: TGTGCCAGCAGCTTTGGTCCAGATACGCAGTATTTT. It specifies CASSFGPDTQYF.

V is TRBV4-3 and J is TRBJ2-2; possibly TRBD1 for D (6 bases). The CDR3 is 17 residues long. Germline V CDR1 and CDR2: LGHNA, YSLEER. Trimming pared 2 bases from V and 4 bases from J, leaving 17 bases between. CDR3 protein: CASSQTGTTLGTGELFF. In DNA, the CDR3 is TGCGCCAGCAGCCAAACCGGGACAACCCTCGGCACCGGGGAGCTGTTTTTT.

The chain is built from TRBV28 and TRBJ2-1; D gene uncertain. Germline lookup yields CDR1 MDHEN and CDR2 SYDVKM. The CDR3 contains 15 residues. Between the trimmed V and J ends, which lost 5 bases and 0 bases, there was a span of 11 bases. This CDR3 reads CASSKPKHSYNEQFF. CDR3 DNA sequence: TGTGCCAGCAGTAAACCCAAGCACTCCTACAATGAGCAGTTCTTC.

The chain uses TRBV29-1 and TRBJ2-5; the D is unclear. Germline V gene sequence: CDR1 SQVTM, CDR2 ANQGSEA. The ends were cut back, 6 bases at V and 5 bases at J, with 16 bases in the middle. The CDR3 length is 13 residues. The CDR3 sequence: CSVVKGFRETQYF. CDR3 coding DNA: TGCAGCGTCGTGAAGGGATTTCGGGAGACCCAGTACTTC.

V is TRBV7-9 and J is TRBJ2-7; D gene uncertain. V was shortened by 3 bases and J by 7 bases, with 10 bases between the two germline ends. The CDR3 extends over 12 amino acids. Germline CDR1 is SEHNR and CDR2 is FQNEAQ (reference sequence). The CDR3 here is CASSFPLGEQYF. Here the CDR3 DNA reads TGTGCCAGCAGCTTCCCCTTGGGGGAGCAGTACTTC.

This chain uses TRBV14 with TRBJ1-4; no definite D call. The germline V gene has CDR1 SGHDN and CDR2 FVKESK. The V and J ends lost 0 bases and 8 bases respectively, with 7 bases between them. The CDR3 has 13 residues. CDR3 DNA sequence: TGTGCCAGCAGCCAAGATCTGAGAGAAAAACTGTTTTTT. It codes for CASSQDLREKLFF.

The chain is built from TRBV3-1 (or the pseudogene TRBV3-2) and TRBJ1-1; D gene ambiguous. The germline V and J ends were trimmed by 0 bases and 6 bases, with 11 bases remaining between them. CDR1 and CDR2 from the germline V gene are LGHDT and YNNKEL (reference sequence). The CDR3 is 14 residues long. The CDR3 DNA reads TGTGCCAGCAGCCAAGATAGAACAGAGGCTGAAGCTTTCTTT. This codes for CASSQDRTEAEAFF.